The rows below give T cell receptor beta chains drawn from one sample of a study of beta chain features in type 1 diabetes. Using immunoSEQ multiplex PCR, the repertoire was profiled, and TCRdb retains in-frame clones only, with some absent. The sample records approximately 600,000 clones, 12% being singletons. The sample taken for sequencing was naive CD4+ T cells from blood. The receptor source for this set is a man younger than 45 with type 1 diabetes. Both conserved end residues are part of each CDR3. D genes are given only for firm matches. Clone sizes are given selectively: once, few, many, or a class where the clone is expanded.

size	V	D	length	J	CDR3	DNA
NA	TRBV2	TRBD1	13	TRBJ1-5	CASRYGQGGPQHF	TGTGCCAGCAGATACGGACAGGGGGGGCCCCAGCATTTT
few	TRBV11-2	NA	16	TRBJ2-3	CASSEVVGRGTDTQYF	TGTGCCAGCTCCGAAGTTGTGGGTCGAGGCACAGATACGCAGTATTTT
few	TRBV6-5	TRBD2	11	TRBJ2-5	CASSYREAQYF	TGTGCCAGCAGTTATCGGGAGGCCCAGTACTTC
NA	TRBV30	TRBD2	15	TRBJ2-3	CAWKGLAGNTDTQYF	TGTGCCTGGAAGGGTCTAGCGGGGAACACAGATACGCAGTATTTT
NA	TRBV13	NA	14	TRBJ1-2	CASSLEGRVAGYTF	TGTGCCAGCAGCTTAGAAGGCAGGGTGGCCGGCTACACCTTC
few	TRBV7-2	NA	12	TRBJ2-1	CASRLVVDEQFF	TGTGCCAGCCGGCTCGTAGTCGATGAGCAGTTCTTC
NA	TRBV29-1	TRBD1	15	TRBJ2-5	CSVAGTGGFGKTQYF	TGCAGCGTCGCCGGGACAGGGGGGTTCGGGAAGACCCAGTACTTC
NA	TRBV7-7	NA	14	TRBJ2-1	CASSLGLGVNEQFF	TGTGCCAGCAGCTTAGGACTAGGGGTCAATGAGCAGTTCTTC
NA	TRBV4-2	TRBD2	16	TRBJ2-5	CASSQGRSGGEETQYF	TGTGCCAGCAGCCAAGGGCGCTCGGGGGGGGAAGAGACCCAGTACTTC
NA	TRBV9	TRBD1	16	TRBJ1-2	CASSVGGTGGSYGYTF	TGTGCCAGCAGCGTAGGAGGGACAGGGGGTAGCTATGGCTACACCTTC
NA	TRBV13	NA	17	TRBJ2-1	CASSLIPNSRFDNEQFF	TGTGCCAGCAGCTTAATTCCCAACAGCAGGTTTGACAATGAGCAGTTCTTC
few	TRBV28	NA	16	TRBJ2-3	CASSLASPLSTDTQYF	TGTGCCAGCAGCCTGGCTTCACCTCTCAGCACAGATACGCAGTATTTT
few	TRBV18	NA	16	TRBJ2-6	CASSPPGGTGANVLTF	TGTGCCAGCTCACCACCAGGGGGGACTGGGGCCAACGTCCTGACTTTC
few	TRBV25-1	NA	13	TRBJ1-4	CASSERQIEKLFF	TGTGCCAGCAGTGAACGACAGATTGAAAAACTGTTTTTT
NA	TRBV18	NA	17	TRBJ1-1	CASSPSGQQGIYTEAFF	TGTGCCAGCTCACCCTCAGGTCAACAGGGCATATACACTGAAGCTTTCTTT
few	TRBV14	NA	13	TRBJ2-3	CASSQEGYGTQYF	TGTGCCAGCAGCCAAGAGGGCTACGGGACGCAGTATTTT
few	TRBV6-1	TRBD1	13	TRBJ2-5	CATDGQERETQYF	TGTGCCACCGACGGACAGGAGAGAGAGACCCAGTACTTC
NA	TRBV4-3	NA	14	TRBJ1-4	CASSQDTGGEKLFF	TGCGCCAGCAGCCAAGATACGGGAGGCGAAAAACTGTTTTTT
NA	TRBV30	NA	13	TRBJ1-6	CALDTGQLSPLHF	TGTGCCTTGGACACGGGACAATTGTCACCCCTCCACTTT
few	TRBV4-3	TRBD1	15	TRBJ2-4	CASSRTSQGGDIQYF	TGCGCCAGCAGCCGAACGTCACAGGGGGGAGACATTCAGTACTTC